Below are 15 T cell receptor beta chains sequenced from a single sample in a study of blood T cells in healthy people across ages. Through a sample-barcoded 5' primer and a J-beta primer mix, a second PCR was run for roughly 6 to 12 cycles. A single record per CDR3 protein comes from TCRdb applying MiXCR to the 5' RACE reads. The sample carries over 1,500,000 distinct CDR3 sequences, approximately 39% recorded once. The sequencing sample was made of blood. The receptor source for this set is a human donor in good health.

The rearrangement uses TRBV2 and TRBJ1-5; 7 bases map to TRBD1. V gave up 6 bases and J gave up 3 bases; unmatched junction bases: 14. This CDR3 spans 17 amino acids. In germline, CDR1 is SNHLY, CDR2 FYNNEI. CDR3: CASRGADRHKLNQPQHF. DNA for the CDR3: TGTGCCAGCAGAGGGGCGGACAGGCATAAACTCAATCAGCCCCAGCATTTT.

This clonotype came up a few times. The chain recombines TRBV3-1 with TRBJ2-6; D not certain. CDR1 is LGHDT, CDR2 YNNKEL, per germline (reference sequence). The ends were cut back, 6 bases at V and 4 bases at J, with 10 bases in the middle. The length of the CDR3 is 14 residues. CDR3 loop: CASSHSLGANVLTF. CDR3 nucleotide sequence: TGTGCCAGCAGTCATAGTCTAGGGGCCAACGTCCTGACTTTC.

The chain employs TRBV7-2 and TRBJ2-1, with 11 nucleotides matching TRBD2. Trimming at V came to 0 bases and at J to 6 bases, leaving 10 bases not matched to a gene. This CDR3 has 18 amino acids. Germline CDR1 SGHTA, CDR2 FQGNSA. Written as DNA, the CDR3 is TGTGCCAGCAGCTTAGCGGTAGCGGGAGGGACCTTTCCCAATGAGCAGTTCTTC. This gives the protein CASSLAVAGGTFPNEQFF.

The CDR3 DNA reads TGCAGTGCTAGTTCACAGAACTCCTACGAGCAGTACTTC. This translates into CSASSQNSYEQYF. The chain combines TRBV20-1 with TRBJ2-7; no clear D gene. CDR1 is DFQATT and CDR2 is SNEGSKA in the germline V gene (reference sequence). The CDR3 has 13 amino acids. V was cut by 3 bases and J by 0 bases, with 9 bases left in between.

This sequence joins TRBV6-5 and TRBJ1-1; D remains ambiguous. This CDR3 is built from 13 residues. Germline loops: CDR1 MNHEY, CDR2 SVGAGI. Trimming cost V 10 bases and J 4 bases, with 16 bases left between them. In DNA, the CDR3 is TGTGCCACCAAAGGGCTCTGGGGCACTGAAGCTTTCTTT. This translates into CATKGLWGTEAFF.

This clonotype was detected a few times. V and J are TRBV20-1 and TRBJ2-1, with 7 bases aligning to TRBD1. V trimming: 7 bases; J trimming: 10 bases; junction bases outside the gene matches: 10. The CDR3 totals 12 residues. Germline-derived CDR1 and CDR2 are DFQATT and SNEGSKA (reference sequence). In DNA, the CDR3 is TGCAGTGTAATGGACAGGACAGGAGAGCAGTTCTTC. Encoded protein: CSVMDRTGEQFF.

The chain couples TRBV6-6 to TRBJ1-5, with D possibly matching TRBD1 (6 bases). V lost 7 bases to trimming and J lost 7 bases, with 17 bases between them. The germline gives CDR1 MNHNY, CDR2 SVGAGI (reference sequence). The CDR3 loop spans 14 amino acids. CDR3 DNA: TGTGCCAGCACCGAGGGGGGTATGGTGCAGCCCCAGCATTTT. Its translation: CASTEGGMVQPQHF.

The chain has TRBV3-1 and TRBJ1-2; TRBD1 is a possible D gene (6 bases). The CDR3 is 16 residues long. Deletions cut 1 base from V and 4 bases from J, with 16 bases between. CDR1 and CDR2 (germline): LGHDT, YNNKEL (reference sequence). The CDR3 is CASSQGGETGIYGYTF. The DNA for the CDR3 is TGTGCCAGCAGCCAAGGGGGGGAAACAGGGATCTATGGCTACACCTTC.

This rearrangement joins TRBV7-2 to TRBJ2-4, with no clear D. This CDR3 contains 14 residues. V shed 5 bases and J shed 0 bases, with 8 bases lying between them. Germline V gene data show CDR1 as SGHTA and CDR2 as FQGNSA. CDR3 residues: CASSVTVAKNIQYF. The CDR3 DNA is TGTGCCAGCAGCGTCACGGTAGCCAAAAACATTCAGTACTTC.

This clonotype was seen only a few times. The CDR3 DNA follows: TGTGCCAGCAAACTGGAGGGGGGGTATGGCTACACCTTC. Translating gives CASKLEGGYGYTF. The V and J genes are TRBV2 and TRBJ1-2, with D possibly matching TRBD1 (6 bases). The CDR3 runs to 13 residues. CDR1 is SNHLY and CDR2 is FYNNEI in the germline V gene. Trimming stripped 7 bases from V and 5 bases from J, with 14 bases between.

This clonotype was counted once. The chain carries TRBV6-2 or TRBV6-3 and TRBJ1-2; no firm D call. Deletions cut 5 bases from V and 2 bases from J, with 12 bases between. The germline V gene has CDR1 MNHEY and CDR2 SVGEGT. This CDR3 spans 14 amino acids. CDR3 amino acids: CASSLTDGNYGYTF. DNA for the CDR3: TGTGCCAGCAGTCTCACGGACGGAAACTATGGCTACACCTTC.

The V gene is TRBV4-1, the J gene TRBJ2-1; 10 bases are shared with TRBD1. Germline assignment: CDR1 MGHRA and CDR2 YSYEKL. The CDR3 is made up of 16 amino acids. V trimming: 2 bases; J trimming: 4 bases; junction bases outside the gene matches: 5. CDR3 nucleotide sequence: TGCGCCAGCAGCCAACCGGACAGGGGGTTTTACAATGAGCAGTTCTTC. It yields the protein CASSQPDRGFYNEQFF.

This clonotype was found a few times. The chain employs TRBV4-3 and TRBJ2-7; 7 positions agree with TRBD1. Germline CDR1 is LGHNA and CDR2 is YSLEER. J lost 7 bases, V lost 4 bases, and 16 bases had no gene match. This CDR3 is built from 16 residues. This chain's CDR3 is CASSPLATGRFWEQYF. DNA of the CDR3: TGCGCCAGCAGCCCACTTGCGACAGGGAGATTTTGGGAGCAGTACTTC.

This clonotype was detected only a few times. The V call is TRBV2, the J call TRBJ1-2, with D uncertain. The CDR3 sequence is 14 residues long. Germline CDR1 reads SNHLY; CDR2 reads FYNNEI. Trimming took 2 bases from V and 4 from J, leaving 11 bases between them. The CDR3 spells CASSEMGSGYGYTF. DNA of the CDR3: TGTGCCAGCAGTGAAATGGGGAGCGGCTATGGCTACACCTTC.

The J gene is TRBJ2-5, the V gene TRBV18; tentatively, D is TRBD2 (6 bases). The germline V gene has CDR1 KGHSH and CDR2 LQKENI. Trimming left V 3 bases short and J 5 bases short, with 25 bases between. The CDR3 consists of 18 residues. CDR3 coding DNA: TGTGCCAGCTCACCGCCGGAAAGGGCAAGCGGGTCCCGGGAGACCCAGTACTTC. Amino acids: CASSPPERASGSRETQYF.